Sequencing of this T cell receptor beta chain was carried out in a study of CD8 T cells in ankylosing spondylitis. Study results and limitations: Characteristic, it appeared, of ankylosing spondylitis blood was a TCR beta motif of fewer than 10 highly homologous variants.

This clonotype has ten or more counts. Its antigen is undetermined. Trimming removed 6 bases at V and 14 bases at J, with 17 bases between. The CDR3 runs to 13 residues. TCRdb re-analysed the 5' RACE reads in MiXCR, keeping a single row per CDR3 protein. The sample shows 250,000 or so distinct CDR3 sequences, about 10% of them seen only once. The chain couples TRBV12-3 or TRBV12-4 to TRBJ1-6; unclear D gene. This receptor was identified in a male donor with ankylosing spondylitis or in good health (not recorded which). Input material: blood, either unsorted or a sorted T cell fraction (not recorded which). The CDR3 sequence is CASSRISTFSLHF. The CDR3 nucleotides read TGTGCCAGCAGCCGGATATCCACGTTTTCCCTCCACTTT.